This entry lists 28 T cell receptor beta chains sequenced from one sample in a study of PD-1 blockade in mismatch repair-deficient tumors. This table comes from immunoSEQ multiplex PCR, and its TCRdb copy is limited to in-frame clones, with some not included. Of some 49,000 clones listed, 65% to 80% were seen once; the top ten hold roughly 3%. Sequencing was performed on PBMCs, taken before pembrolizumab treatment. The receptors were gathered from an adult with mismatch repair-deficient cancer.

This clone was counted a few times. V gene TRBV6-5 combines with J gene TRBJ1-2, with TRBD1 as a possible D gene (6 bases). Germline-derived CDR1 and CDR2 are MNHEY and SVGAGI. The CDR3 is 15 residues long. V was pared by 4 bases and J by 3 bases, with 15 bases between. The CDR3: CASSSPGQMYYGYTF. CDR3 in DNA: TGTGCCAGCAGTTCCCCGGGACAAATGTACTATGGCTACACCTTC.

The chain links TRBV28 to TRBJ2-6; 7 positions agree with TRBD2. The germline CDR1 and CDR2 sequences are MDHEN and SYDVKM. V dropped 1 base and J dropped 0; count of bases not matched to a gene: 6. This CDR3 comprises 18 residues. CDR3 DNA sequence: TGTGCCAGCAGTTTATCTCGGGGGAGGGGCTCTGGGGCCAACGTCCTGACTTTC. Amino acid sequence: CASSLSRGRGSGANVLTF.

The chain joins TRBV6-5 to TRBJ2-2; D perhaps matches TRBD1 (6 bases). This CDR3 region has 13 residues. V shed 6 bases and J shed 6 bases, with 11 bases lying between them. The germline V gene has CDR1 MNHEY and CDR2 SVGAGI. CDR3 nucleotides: TGTGCCAGCAGATCAACAGGGTCCGGGGAGCTGTTTTTT. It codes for CASRSTGSGELFF.

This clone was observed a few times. CDR3: CASSPTGLAGLGVYF. The CDR3, as DNA: TGTGCCAGCAGCCCTACGGGACTAGCGGGACTTGGCGTGTACTTC. V usage is TRBV14 and J usage is TRBJ2-7; 13 bases are a match to TRBD2. The CDR3 runs to 15 residues. The V gene end was trimmed by 4 bases and the J gene end by 12 bases; junction bases not matched to a gene: 12. Germline loops: CDR1 SGHDN, CDR2 FVKESK.

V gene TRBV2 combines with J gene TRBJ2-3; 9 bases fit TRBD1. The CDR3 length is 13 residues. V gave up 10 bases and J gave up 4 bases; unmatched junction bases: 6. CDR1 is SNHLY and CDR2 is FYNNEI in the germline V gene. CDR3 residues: CATRQGESDTQYF. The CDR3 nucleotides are TGTGCCACCCGACAGGGGGAATCAGATACGCAGTATTTT.

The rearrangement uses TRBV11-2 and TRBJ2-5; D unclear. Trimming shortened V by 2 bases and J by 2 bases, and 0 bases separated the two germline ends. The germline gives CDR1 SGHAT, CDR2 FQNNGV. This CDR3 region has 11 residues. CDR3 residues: CASSLQETQYF. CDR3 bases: TGTGCCAGCAGCTTACAAGAGACCCAGTACTTC.

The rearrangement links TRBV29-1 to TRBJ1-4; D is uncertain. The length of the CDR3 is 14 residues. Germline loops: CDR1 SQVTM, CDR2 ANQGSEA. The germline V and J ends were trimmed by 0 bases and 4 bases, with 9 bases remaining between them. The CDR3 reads CSVEEPSGNEKLFF. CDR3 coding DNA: TGCAGCGTTGAAGAGCCCAGTGGTAATGAAAAACTGTTTTTT.

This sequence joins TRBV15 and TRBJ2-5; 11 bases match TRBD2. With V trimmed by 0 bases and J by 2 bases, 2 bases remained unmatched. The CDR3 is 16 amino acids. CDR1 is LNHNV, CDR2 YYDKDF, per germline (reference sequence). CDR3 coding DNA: TGTGCCACCAGCAGAGATACTAGCGGGAGACAAGAGACCCAGTACTTC. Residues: CATSRDTSGRQETQYF.

The DNA of the CDR3 is TGTGCCAGTAACCTGGACGGGAACACTGAAGCTTTCTTT. It translates to CASNLDGNTEAFF. V and J are TRBV19 and TRBJ1-1, with no clear D. Germline CDR1 reads LNHDA; CDR2 reads SQIVND (reference sequence). Trimming removed 7 bases at V and 1 base at J, with 10 bases between. The CDR3 is 13 residues long.

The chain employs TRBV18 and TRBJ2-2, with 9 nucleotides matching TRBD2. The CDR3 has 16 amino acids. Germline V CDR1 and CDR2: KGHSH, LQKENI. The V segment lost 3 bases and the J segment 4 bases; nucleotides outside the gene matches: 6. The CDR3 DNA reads TGTGCCAGCTCACCTTCTCTGACTAGCGGCACCGGGGAGCTGTTTTTT. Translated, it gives CASSPSLTSGTGELFF.

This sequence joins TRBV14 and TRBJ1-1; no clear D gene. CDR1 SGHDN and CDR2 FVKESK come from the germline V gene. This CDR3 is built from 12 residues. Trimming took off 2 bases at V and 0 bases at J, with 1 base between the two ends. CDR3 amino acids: CASSQMNTEAFF. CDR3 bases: TGTGCCAGCAGCCAAATGAACACTGAAGCTTTCTTT.

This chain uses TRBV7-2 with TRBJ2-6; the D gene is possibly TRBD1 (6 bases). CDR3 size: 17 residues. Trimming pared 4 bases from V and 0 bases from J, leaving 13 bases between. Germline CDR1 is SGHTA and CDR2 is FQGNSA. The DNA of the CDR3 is TGTGCCAGCAGCTGGGGACACAAAATCTCTGGGGCCAACGTCCTGACTTTC. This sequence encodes CASSWGHKISGANVLTF.

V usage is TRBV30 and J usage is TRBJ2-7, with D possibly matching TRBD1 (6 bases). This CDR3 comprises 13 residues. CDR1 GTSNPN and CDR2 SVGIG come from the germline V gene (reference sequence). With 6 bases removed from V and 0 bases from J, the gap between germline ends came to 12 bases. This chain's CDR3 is CACSQGSSYEQYF. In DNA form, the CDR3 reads TGTGCCTGTTCCCAGGGGAGCTCCTACGAGCAGTACTTC.

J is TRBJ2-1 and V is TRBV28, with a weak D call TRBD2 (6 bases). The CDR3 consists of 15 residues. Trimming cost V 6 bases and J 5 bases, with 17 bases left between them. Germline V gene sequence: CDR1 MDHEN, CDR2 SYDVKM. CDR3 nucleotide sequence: TGTGCCAGCAGCGGAGCGGGCAGGGCAAACAATGAGCAGTTCTTC. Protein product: CASSGAGRANNEQFF.

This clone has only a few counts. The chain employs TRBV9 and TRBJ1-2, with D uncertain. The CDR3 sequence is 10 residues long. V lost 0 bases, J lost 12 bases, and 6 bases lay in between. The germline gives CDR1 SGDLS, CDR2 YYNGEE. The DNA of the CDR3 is TGTGCCAGCAGCGTAGGCAGGAACACCTTC. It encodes CASSVGRNTF.

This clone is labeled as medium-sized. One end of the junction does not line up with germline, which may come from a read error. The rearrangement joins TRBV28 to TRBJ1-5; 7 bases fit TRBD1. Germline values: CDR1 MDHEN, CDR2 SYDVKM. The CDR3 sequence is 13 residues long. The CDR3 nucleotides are TGTGCCAGCAGTTGGGACAGCAACCAGCCCCAGCATTTT. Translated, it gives CASSWDSNQPQHF.

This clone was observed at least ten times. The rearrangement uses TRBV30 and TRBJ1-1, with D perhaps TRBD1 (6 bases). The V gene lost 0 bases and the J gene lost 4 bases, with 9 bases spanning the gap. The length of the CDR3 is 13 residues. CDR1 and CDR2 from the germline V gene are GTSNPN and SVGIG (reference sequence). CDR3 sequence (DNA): TGTGCCTGGAGTGTACGAGGGGGCACTGAAGCTTTCTTT. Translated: CAWSVRGGTEAFF.

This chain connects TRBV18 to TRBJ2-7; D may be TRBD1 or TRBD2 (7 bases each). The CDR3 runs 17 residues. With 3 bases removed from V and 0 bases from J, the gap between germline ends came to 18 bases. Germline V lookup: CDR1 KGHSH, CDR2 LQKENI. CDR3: CASSPKGASGSSYEQYF. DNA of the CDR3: TGTGCCAGCTCACCTAAGGGGGCTAGCGGTTCCTCCTACGAGCAGTACTTC.

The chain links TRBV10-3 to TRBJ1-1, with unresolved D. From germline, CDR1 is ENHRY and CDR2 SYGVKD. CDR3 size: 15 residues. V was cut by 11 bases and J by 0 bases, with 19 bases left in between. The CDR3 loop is CAVTRSYNMNTEAFF. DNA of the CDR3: TGTGCCGTCACCAGGTCGTATAACATGAACACTGAAGCTTTCTTT.

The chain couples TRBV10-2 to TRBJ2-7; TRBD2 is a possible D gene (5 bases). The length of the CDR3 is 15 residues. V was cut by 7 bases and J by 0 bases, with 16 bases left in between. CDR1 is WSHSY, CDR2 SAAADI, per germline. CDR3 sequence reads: CASTPRMGSSYEQYF. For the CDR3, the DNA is TGCGCCAGCACCCCGAGGATGGGGAGCTCCTACGAGCAGTACTTC.

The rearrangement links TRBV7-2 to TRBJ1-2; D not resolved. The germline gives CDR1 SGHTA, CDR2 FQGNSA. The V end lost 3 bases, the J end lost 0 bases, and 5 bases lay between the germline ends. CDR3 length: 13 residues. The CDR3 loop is CASSFSSNYGYTF. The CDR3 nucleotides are TGTGCCAGCAGCTTCTCTTCTAACTATGGCTACACCTTC.

In DNA, the CDR3 is TGTGCCAGCAGCGGGGGACTAGCGGGAGGGCACGATGAGCAGTTCTTC. Amino acid sequence: CASSGGLAGGHDEQFF. The rearrangement uses TRBV2 and TRBJ2-1; TRBD2 aligns across 16 bases. The trim removed 6 bases at V and 8 bases at J, leaving 7 bases unmatched. Germline V gene data show CDR1 as SNHLY and CDR2 as FYNNEI. This CDR3 has 16 residues.

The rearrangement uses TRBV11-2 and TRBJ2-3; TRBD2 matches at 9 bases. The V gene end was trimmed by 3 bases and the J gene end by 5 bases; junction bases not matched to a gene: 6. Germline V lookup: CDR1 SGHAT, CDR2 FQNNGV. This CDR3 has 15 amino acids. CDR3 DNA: TGTGCCAGCAGCTTTAGCGGGAGAATAGGAGATACGCAGTATTTT. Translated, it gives CASSFSGRIGDTQYF.

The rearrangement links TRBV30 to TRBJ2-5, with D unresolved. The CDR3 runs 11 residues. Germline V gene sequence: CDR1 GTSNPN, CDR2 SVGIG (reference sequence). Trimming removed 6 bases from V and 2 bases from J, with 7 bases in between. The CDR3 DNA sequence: TGTGCCTGCGGTCAGCAAGAGACCCAGTACTTC. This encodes CACGQQETQYF.

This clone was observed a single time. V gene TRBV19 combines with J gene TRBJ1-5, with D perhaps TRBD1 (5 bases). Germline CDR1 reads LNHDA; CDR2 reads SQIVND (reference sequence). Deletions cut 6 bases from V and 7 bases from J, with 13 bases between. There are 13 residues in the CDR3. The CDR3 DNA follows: TGTGCCAGTAGCGGGACGGTGGGACAGCCCCAGCATTTT. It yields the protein CASSGTVGQPQHF.

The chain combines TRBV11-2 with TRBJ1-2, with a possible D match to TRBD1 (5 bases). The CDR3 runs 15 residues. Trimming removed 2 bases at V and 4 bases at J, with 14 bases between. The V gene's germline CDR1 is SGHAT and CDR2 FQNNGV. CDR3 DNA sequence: TGTGCCAGCAGCTTACAGGTTGGGGGAGTCTATGGCTACACCTTC. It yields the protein CASSLQVGGVYGYTF.

The CDR3 DNA reads as TGTGCCAGTAGTATGGGGGCCGGGGACGAGCAGTTCTTC. Its protein product is CASSMGAGDEQFF. This chain uses TRBV19 with TRBJ2-1; tentatively, D is TRBD1 (6 bases). V dropped 3 bases and J dropped 10 bases, with 13 bases sitting between them. CDR3 length: 13 residues. CDR1 is LNHDA and CDR2 is SQIVND in the germline V gene (reference sequence).

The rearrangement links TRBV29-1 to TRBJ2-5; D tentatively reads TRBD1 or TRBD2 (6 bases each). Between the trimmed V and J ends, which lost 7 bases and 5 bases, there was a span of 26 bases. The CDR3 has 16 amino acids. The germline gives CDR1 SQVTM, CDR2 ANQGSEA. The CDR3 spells CSGGGLPGAPWETQYF. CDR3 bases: TGCAGCGGTGGGGGGCTTCCGGGGGCGCCGTGGGAGACCCAGTACTTC.